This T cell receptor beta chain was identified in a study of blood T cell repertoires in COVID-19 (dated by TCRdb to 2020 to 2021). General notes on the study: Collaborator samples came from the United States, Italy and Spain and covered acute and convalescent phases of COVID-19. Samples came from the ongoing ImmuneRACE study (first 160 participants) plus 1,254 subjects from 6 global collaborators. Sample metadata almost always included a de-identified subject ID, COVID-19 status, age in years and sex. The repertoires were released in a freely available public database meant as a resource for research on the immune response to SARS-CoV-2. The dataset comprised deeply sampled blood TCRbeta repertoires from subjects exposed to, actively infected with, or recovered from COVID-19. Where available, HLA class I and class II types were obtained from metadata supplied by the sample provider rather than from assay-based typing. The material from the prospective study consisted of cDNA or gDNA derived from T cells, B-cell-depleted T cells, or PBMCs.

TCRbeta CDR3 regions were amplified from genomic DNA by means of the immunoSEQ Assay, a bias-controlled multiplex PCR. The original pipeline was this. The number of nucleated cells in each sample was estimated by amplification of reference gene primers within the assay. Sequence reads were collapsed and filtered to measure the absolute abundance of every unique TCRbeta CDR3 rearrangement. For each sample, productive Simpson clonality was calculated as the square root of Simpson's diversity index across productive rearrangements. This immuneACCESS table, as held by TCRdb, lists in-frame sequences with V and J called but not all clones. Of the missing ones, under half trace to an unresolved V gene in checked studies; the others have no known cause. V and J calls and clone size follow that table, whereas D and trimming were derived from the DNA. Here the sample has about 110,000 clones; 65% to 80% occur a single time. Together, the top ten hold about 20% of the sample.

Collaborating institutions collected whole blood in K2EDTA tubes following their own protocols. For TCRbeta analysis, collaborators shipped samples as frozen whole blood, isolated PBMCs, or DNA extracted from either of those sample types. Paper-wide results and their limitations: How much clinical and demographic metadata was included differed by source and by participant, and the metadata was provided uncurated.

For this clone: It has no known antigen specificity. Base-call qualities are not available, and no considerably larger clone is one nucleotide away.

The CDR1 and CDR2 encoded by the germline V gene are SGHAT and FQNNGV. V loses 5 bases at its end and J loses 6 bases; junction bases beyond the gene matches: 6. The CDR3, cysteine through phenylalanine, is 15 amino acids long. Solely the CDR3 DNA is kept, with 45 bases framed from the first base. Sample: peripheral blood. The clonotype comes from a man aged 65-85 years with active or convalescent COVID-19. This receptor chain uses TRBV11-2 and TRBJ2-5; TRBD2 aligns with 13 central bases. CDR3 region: CASSETSGGGKTQYF. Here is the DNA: TGTGCCAGCAGCGAAACTAGCGGGGGGGGAAAGACCCAGTACTTC.